The present entry profiles one TCR beta chain with its context. Its antigen is not known. Germline values: CDR1 LNHDA, CDR2 SQIVND (reference sequence). V was cut by 5 bases and J by 1 base, with 21 bases left in between. The CDR3 is 17 amino acids. This record belongs to a study of vaccination and CD4 T cells after COVID-19. Turning to the study itself: Cultures acting as controls obtained a CEFX pool, an HIV-1 Nef pool, or no peptide.

Sequence data for DNA of cultured CD4+ T cells were generated by the Oncomine TCR Beta short-read assay. Once CD4+ T cells had been cultured, genomic DNA was extracted from them. TCRdb processed the PCR reads anew with MiXCR; each CDR3 protein has one entry. The sample lists 9,500 to 12,000 distinct CDR3 sequences; 65% were seen once. Treatment specified: approximately nine-day PBMC culture with coronavirus spike peptide pools or control peptides (ViraFEST assay). This TCR came from a human donor who had recovered from COVID-19. The source was CD4+ T cells from blood, cultured in vitro, collected before SARS-CoV-2 vaccination. This chain uses TRBV19 with TRBJ2-7; either TRBD1 or TRBD2 may supply D (5 bases each). The CDR3 protein is CASSPGSPGRWSYEQYF. The CDR3 DNA is TGTGCCAGTAGTCCCGGTTCTCCGGGGCGATGGTCCTACGAGCAGTACTTC.